Only a few counts were recorded for the clone carrying this T cell receptor beta chain. Its antigen is unknown. TCRdb re-analysed the 5' RACE reads in MiXCR, keeping a single row per CDR3 protein. The sample shows 500,000 to 600,000 distinct CDR3 sequences, around 17% of them seen only once. This entry is derived from a study of T-cell memory formation after mild COVID-19. Study-wide results and limits: Clones contracting across day 15 to 85 had a balanced CD4/CD8 profile; later expanding clones leaned CD4+. Clones from the second wave (peaking day 37) had unconfirmed SARS-CoV-2 specificity. The pre-infection memory compartment contained some responding clones, suggesting cross-reactive memory joined.

Between the trimmed V and J ends, which lost 3 bases and 0 bases, there was a span of 9 bases. CDR3 size: 14 residues. CDR1 and CDR2 (germline): SGHTA, FQGNSA. What was sequenced was PBMCs or a T cell subset sorted from them (not recorded which). J is TRBJ2-7 and V is TRBV7-2; D is uncertain. This TCR derives from an adult woman who had mild COVID-19 (a few samples of this study predate the infection). Cell type and time point are not known. In DNA, the CDR3 is TGTGCCAGCAGCTTTCATACCCCCTCCTACGAGCAGTACTTC. Its translation: CASSFHTPSYEQYF.